Presented here are 28 T cell receptor beta chains from one specimen sequenced in a study of shared clonotypes between healthy human individuals. The table came from immunoSEQ multiplex PCR; TCRdb's copy has only in-frame clones and leaves some out. This table has around 2.1 million clones, approximately 96% appearing once. The sequenced sample consisted of naive CD4+ T cells sorted from blood. The subset: CD45RA+ positively selected. All receptors come from a man aged 18 to 29 in good health.

The rearrangement joins TRBV5-1 to TRBJ1-3; D unclear. Germline-derived CDR1 and CDR2 are SGHRS and YFSETQ. Trimming left V 3 bases short and J 0 bases short, with 10 bases between. CDR3 length: 15 amino acids. CDR3 residues: CASSSGLSSGNTIYF. The CDR3 DNA reads TGCGCCAGCAGCTCCGGTTTGAGCTCTGGAAACACCATATATTTT.

The rearrangement joins TRBV5-6 to TRBJ2-7; TRBD1 matches 7 bases. Germline CDR1 is SGHDT and CDR2 is YYEEEE. This CDR3 has 14 residues. The trim removed 4 bases at V and 4 bases at J, leaving 8 bases unmatched. CDR3: CASSRARGRYEQYF. DNA for the CDR3: TGTGCCAGCAGCCGAGCGAGGGGGCGGTACGAGCAGTACTTC.

The rearrangement links TRBV4-2 to TRBJ1-2, with D uncertain. Trimming stripped 0 bases from V and 8 bases from J, with 4 bases between. The CDR3 is made up of 11 amino acids. CDR1 and CDR2 (germline): LGHNA, YNFKEQ. The CDR3: CASSQDQGYTF. As DNA, the CDR3 is TGTGCCAGCAGCCAAGATCAGGGCTACACCTTC.

The CDR3, as DNA: TGCAGCGTTGAATTGGTGGATGGGACCTACGAGCAGTACTTC. It translates to CSVELVDGTYEQYF. The rearrangement joins TRBV29-1 to TRBJ2-7; no clear D. From germline, CDR1 is SQVTM and CDR2 ANQGSEA. V was shortened by 2 bases and J by 2 bases, with 13 bases between the two germline ends. The length of the CDR3 is 14 residues.

This clone was seen only once. The rearrangement uses TRBV18 and TRBJ2-3, with 8 bases fitting TRBD2. This CDR3 has 16 residues. With 0 bases clipped from V and 4 bases from J, the junction kept 6 bases outside the gene matches. Germline lookup yields CDR1 KGHSH and CDR2 LQKENI. CDR3 sequence reads: CASSPPRGVRSDTQYF. The CDR3 nucleotides read TGTGCCAGCTCACCACCGCGGGGGGTTCGATCAGATACGCAGTATTTT. Combining the CDR3 with reference TRBV18 and TRBJ2-3 gives the whole variable domain NAGVMQNPRHLVRRRGQEARLRCSPMKGHSHVYWYRQLPEEGLKFMVYLQKENIIDESGMPKERFSAEFPKEGPSILRIQQVVRGDSAAYFCASSPPRGVRSDTQYFGPGTRLTVL.

The chain employs TRBV30 and TRBJ2-1; D remains unclear. V shed 2 bases and J shed 4 bases, with 9 bases lying between them. CDR3 length equals 13 residues. CDR1 is GTSNPN, CDR2 SVGIG, per germline (reference sequence). The CDR3 nucleotides are TGTGCCTGGAGTCCTAGACGGTACAATGAGCAGTTCTTC. Residues: CAWSPRRYNEQFF.

Only one count was recorded for this clone. The V call is TRBV6-1, the J call TRBJ1-4; D unresolved. This CDR3 is 12 amino acids long. V was trimmed by 3 bases and J by 10 bases, leaving 9 bases between them. The germline V gene has CDR1 MNHNS and CDR2 SASEGT. CDR3 loop: CASSDVSGKLFF. The CDR3 nucleotides are TGTGCCAGCAGTGACGTGAGCGGAAAACTGTTTTTT.

The V call is TRBV5-1, the J call TRBJ2-7; TRBD2 matches at 7 bases. This CDR3 spans 13 amino acids. The germline V gene encodes CDR1 SGHRS and CDR2 YFSETQ. Unmatched junction bases numbered 7, after V lost 7 bases and J lost 3 bases. The CDR3 is CASRSGTNYEQYF. The CDR3 bases are TGCGCCAGCCGCTCGGGGACTAACTACGAGCAGTACTTC.

V is TRBV7-9 and J is TRBJ2-1; 14 bases fit TRBD2. The CDR3 has 15 amino acids. V trimming: 5 bases; J trimming: 6 bases; junction bases outside the gene matches: 3. Germline CDR1 and CDR2: SEHNR and FQNEAQ (reference sequence). In nucleotides, the CDR3 is TGTGCCAGCAGCCAGGGACTAGCGGGGGTCAATGAGCAGTTCTTC. This encodes CASSQGLAGVNEQFF. Drawing the rest from reference TRBV7-9 and TRBJ2-1, the complete variable domain is DTGVSQNPRHKITKRGQNVTFRCDPISEHNRLYWYRQTLGQGPEFLTYFQNEAQLEKSRLLSDRFSAERPKGSFSTLEIQRTEQGDSAMYLCASSQGLAGVNEQFFGPGTRLTVL.

The V gene is TRBV29-1, the J gene TRBJ2-3; 11 nucleotides agree with TRBD2. The germline V gene encodes CDR1 SQVTM and CDR2 ANQGSEA. CDR3 length: 17 amino acids. V shed 4 bases, J shed 1 base, and the junction held 10 bases outside the gene matches. CDR3 nucleotides: TGCAGCGTTGGGGATAGCGGGAGGGCCCTCGGCACAGATACGCAGTATTTT. The encoded protein is CSVGDSGRALGTDTQYF.

This sequence joins TRBV9 and TRBJ1-3, with TRBD1 identical over 8 bases. With V trimmed by 4 bases and J by 4 bases, 10 bases remained unmatched. Per the germline V gene, CDR1 is SGDLS and CDR2 is YYNGEE. The CDR3 has 16 amino acids. CDR3 coding DNA: TGTGCCAGCAGCCCCCCCCGGACAGGGAAGGGAAACACCATATATTTT. Protein sequence: CASSPPRTGKGNTIYF.

The V call is TRBV2, the J call TRBJ1-4; the D gene is possibly TRBD1 (5 bases). The CDR3 covers 15 residues. The germline V gene has CDR1 SNHLY and CDR2 FYNNEI. V gave up 6 bases and J gave up 7 bases, with 18 bases separating them. This CDR3 is CASRGQGGAGEKLFF. The CDR3 DNA reads as TGTGCCAGCAGGGGTCAGGGTGGCGCGGGTGAAAAACTGTTTTTT.

The CDR3 DNA follows: TGTGCCAGCAGCTCAGGGGGCCCGGACACTGAAGCTTTCTTT. Its translation: CASSSGGPDTEAFF. The chain couples TRBV5-6 to TRBJ1-1; 8 bases map to TRBD1. The CDR3 has 14 amino acids. Germline CDR1 is SGHDT and CDR2 is YYEEEE. The junction had 4 bases not matched to a gene; V was cut back by 3 bases and J by 3 bases.

This clone was recorded a few times. The rearrangement uses TRBV6-5 and TRBJ1-5; weak D call: TRBD1 (5 bases). Per the germline V gene, CDR1 is MNHEY and CDR2 is SVGAGI. The CDR3 is made up of 13 amino acids. V lost 6 bases to trimming and J lost 7 bases, with 13 bases between them. CDR3 sequence: CASRPGPGQPQHF. Written as DNA, the CDR3 is TGTGCCAGCAGGCCGGGACCGGGGCAGCCCCAGCATTTT.

CDR3 in amino acids: CASSLEQGTSTDTQYF. Here the CDR3 DNA reads TGTGCCAGCAGCTTGGAACAGGGGACTAGCACAGATACGCAGTATTTT. The gene calls are TRBV5-8 and TRBJ2-3, with a tentative D call TRBD1 (7 bases). Trimming cost V 0 bases and J 0 bases, with 11 bases left between them. CDR1 SGHTS and CDR2 YDEGEE come from the germline V gene. The CDR3 is made up of 16 amino acids.

The chain couples TRBV5-6 to TRBJ2-3, with TRBD2 matching 7 bases. After removal of 4 bases from V and 6 bases from J, the junction contained 8 bases not matched to a gene. The germline V gene encodes CDR1 SGHDT and CDR2 YYEEEE. The CDR3 is 14 amino acids. The CDR3 DNA reads as TGTGCCAGCAGCCCACTAGCGCCCTCCGATACGCAGTATTTT. Its translation: CASSPLAPSDTQYF.

V gene TRBV18 combines with J gene TRBJ2-3; 10 bases are shared with TRBD2. The CDR3 contains 18 residues. Germline-derived CDR1 and CDR2 are KGHSH and LQKENI. V lost 3 bases to trimming and J lost 2 bases; unmatched junction nucleotides: 11. This chain's CDR3 is CASSPLPGLAEHTDTQYF. The CDR3 DNA follows: TGTGCCAGCTCACCTTTACCAGGACTAGCGGAACACACAGATACGCAGTATTTT.

The chain employs TRBV18 and TRBJ2-5; 8 bases line up with TRBD1. Germline V gene sequence: CDR1 KGHSH, CDR2 LQKENI. The trim removed 3 bases at V and 5 bases at J, leaving 5 bases unmatched. The CDR3 runs 14 residues. The DNA for the CDR3 is TGTGCCAGCTCACCTAAACAGGGGGATGAGACCCAGTACTTC. This codes for CASSPKQGDETQYF.

The chain links TRBV30 to TRBJ2-7, with D tentatively TRBD1 (5 bases). This CDR3 is 13 amino acids long. Germline V lookup: CDR1 GTSNPN, CDR2 SVGIG (reference sequence). V lost 2 bases and J lost 2, with 10 bases in between. The CDR3 DNA is TGTGCCTGGAGTAAGGGGCCTACCTACGAGCAGTACTTC. Protein: CAWSKGPTYEQYF.

The V gene is TRBV29-1, the J gene TRBJ2-7; 11 bases agree with TRBD1. The CDR3 totals 13 residues. CDR1 and CDR2 (germline): SQVTM, ANQGSEA. V lost 2 bases to trimming and J lost 7 bases; unmatched junction nucleotides: 4. The CDR3 bases are TGCAGCGTTGAATCGGACAGGGGGCGAGAGCAGTACTTC. It translates to CSVESDRGREQYF.

The gene calls are TRBV29-1 and TRBJ2-4; 7 bases agree with TRBD2. V was pared by 7 bases and J by 3 bases, with 12 bases of the junction left unmatched. There are 15 residues in the CDR3. CDR1 SQVTM and CDR2 ANQGSEA come from the germline V gene. The CDR3 DNA is TGCAGCGGGAGCGGGAACTTGGAAAGCAAAAACATTCAGTACTTC. It encodes CSGSGNLESKNIQYF. Based on the CDR3 plus reference TRBV29-1 and TRBJ2-4, the full variable domain is SAVISQKPSRDICQRGTSLTIQCQVDSQVTMMFWYRQQPGQSLTLIATANQGSEATYESGFVIDKFPISRPNLTFSTLTVSNMSPEDSSIYLCSGSGNLESKNIQYFGAGTRLSVL.

The rearrangement joins TRBV7-2 to TRBJ1-2; maybe TRBD1 (6 bases). The CDR3 contains 15 residues. Germline CDR1 is SGHTA and CDR2 is FQGNSA. The V and J ends lost 2 bases and 2 bases respectively, with 12 bases between them. Here the CDR3 reads CASSLSIGGNYGYTF. CDR3 in DNA: TGTGCCAGCAGCTTAAGTATAGGGGGGAACTATGGCTACACCTTC.

The chain recombines TRBV4-2 with TRBJ1-5, with a tentative D call TRBD1 (5 bases). This CDR3 comprises 15 residues. With 0 bases removed from V and 11 bases from J, the gap between germline ends came to 17 bases. Germline V gene data show CDR1 as LGHNA and CDR2 as YNFKEQ. CDR3 coding DNA: TGTGCCAGCAGCCAAGACCCGGACACCCTAGGGGCCCAGCATTTT. Its translation: CASSQDPDTLGAQHF.

The gene calls are TRBV10-3 and TRBJ2-7; 10 bases fit TRBD1. The CDR3 extends over 15 amino acids. Germline V lookup: CDR1 ENHRY, CDR2 SYGVKD. J was trimmed by 4 bases and V by 6 bases; bases with no gene match: 9. The DNA of the CDR3 is TGTGCCATCAGGTCACCGGGACAGGGGATTTACGAGCAGTACTTC. Translating gives CAIRSPGQGIYEQYF.

The chain uses TRBV25-1 and TRBJ1-1, with 7 nucleotides matching TRBD1. In germline, CDR1 is MGHDK, CDR2 SYGVNS. The V and J ends lost 3 bases and 1 base, in that order; junction bases with no gene match: 8. The CDR3 has 16 amino acids. For the CDR3, the DNA is TGTGCCAGCAGTGACCACAAGACAGGGAGGAACACTGAAGCTTTCTTT. This translates into CASSDHKTGRNTEAFF. Full variable domain (rest looked up from reference TRBV25-1 and TRBJ1-1): EADIYQTPRYLVIGTGKKITLECSQTMGHDKMYWYQQDPGMELHLIHYSYGVNSTEKGDLSSESTVSRIRTEHFPLTLESARPSHTSQYLCASSDHKTGRNTEAFFGQGTRLTVV.

V and J are TRBV19 and TRBJ2-4, with D maybe TRBD2 (5 bases). V shed 7 bases and J shed 6 bases, with 19 bases lying between them. The CDR3 is 15 amino acids. Germline V gives CDR1 LNHDA, CDR2 SQIVND (reference sequence). CDR3 residues: CASMAGESLGNIQYF. CDR3 DNA sequence: TGTGCCAGTATGGCTGGGGAGAGTCTAGGAAACATTCAGTACTTC. Full variable domain (remainder filled in from reference TRBV19 and TRBJ2-4): DGGITQSPKYLFRKEGQNVTLSCEQNLNHDAMYWYRQDPGQGLRLIYYSQIVNDFQKGDIAEGYSVSREKKESFPLTVTSAQKNPTAFYLCASMAGESLGNIQYFGAGTRLSVL.

This rearrangement joins TRBV11-2 to TRBJ2-7, with TRBD1 identical over 9 bases. The germline CDR1 and CDR2 sequences are SGHAT and FQNNGV. The CDR3 totals 14 residues. The V gene end was trimmed by 6 bases and the J gene end by 4 bases; junction bases not matched to a gene: 7. For the CDR3, the DNA is TGTGCCAGCAGGGTACAGGGGGCGACGTACGAGCAGTACTTC. As protein: CASRVQGATYEQYF.

The chain joins TRBV9 to TRBJ1-2, with D perhaps TRBD1 (6 bases). Trimming took off 4 bases at V and 3 bases at J, with 13 bases between the two ends. The CDR3 loop spans 14 amino acids. Looked up from germline, CDR1 is SGDLS and CDR2 is YYNGEE. In DNA form, the CDR3 reads TGTGCCAGCAGCCGAGGGGGTTACGACTATGGCTACACCTTC. This sequence encodes CASSRGGYDYGYTF. The full variable domain, in which reference TRBV9 and TRBJ1-2 provide the parts outside the CDR3, is DSGVTQTPKHLITATGQRVTLRCSPRSGDLSVYWYQQSLDQGLQFLIQYYNGEERAKGNILERFSAQQFPDLHSELNLSSLELGDSALYFCASSRGGYDYGYTFGSGTRLTVV.